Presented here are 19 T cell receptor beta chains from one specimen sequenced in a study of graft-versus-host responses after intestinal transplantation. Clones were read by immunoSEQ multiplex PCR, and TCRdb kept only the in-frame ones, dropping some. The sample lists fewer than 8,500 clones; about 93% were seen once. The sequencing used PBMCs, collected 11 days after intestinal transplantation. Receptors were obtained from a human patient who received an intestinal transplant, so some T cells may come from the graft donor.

The DNA of the CDR3 is TGTGCCAGCAGGCCCACTAGCGGGAGGAAGTTTACGCAGTATTTT. This gives the protein CASRPTSGRKFTQYF. The chain couples TRBV6-6 to TRBJ2-3, with TRBD2 matching over 12 bases. There are 15 residues in the CDR3. Germline lookup yields CDR1 MNHNY and CDR2 SVGAGI (reference sequence). V shed 6 bases and J 8 bases; nucleotides not matched to a gene: 9.

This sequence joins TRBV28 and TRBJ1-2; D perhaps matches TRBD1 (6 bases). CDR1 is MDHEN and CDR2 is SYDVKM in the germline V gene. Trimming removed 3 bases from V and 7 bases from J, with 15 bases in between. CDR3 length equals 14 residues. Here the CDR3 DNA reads TGTGCCAGCAGTTTTGCGGGGGCCGGGGGTGGCTACACCTTC. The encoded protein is CASSFAGAGGGYTF.

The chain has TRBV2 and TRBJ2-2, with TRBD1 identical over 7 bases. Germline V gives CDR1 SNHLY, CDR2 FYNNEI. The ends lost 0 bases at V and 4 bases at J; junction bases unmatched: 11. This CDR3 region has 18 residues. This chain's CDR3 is CASSEATARGRGTGELFF. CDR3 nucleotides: TGTGCCAGCAGTGAAGCAACGGCGAGGGGGCGCGGCACCGGGGAGCTGTTTTTT.

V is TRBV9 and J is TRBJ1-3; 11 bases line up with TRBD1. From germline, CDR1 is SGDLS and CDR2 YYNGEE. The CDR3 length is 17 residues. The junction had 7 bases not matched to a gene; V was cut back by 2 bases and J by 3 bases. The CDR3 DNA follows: TGTGCCAGCAGCGTGGAACCGGGACAGGGGGGTGGAAACACCATATATTTT. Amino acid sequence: CASSVEPGQGGGNTIYF. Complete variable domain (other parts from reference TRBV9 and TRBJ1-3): DSGVTQTPKHLITATGQRVTLRCSPRSGDLSVYWYQQSLDQGLQFLIQYYNGEERAKGNILERFSAQQFPDLHSELNLSSLELGDSALYFCASSVEPGQGGGNTIYFGEGSWLTVV.

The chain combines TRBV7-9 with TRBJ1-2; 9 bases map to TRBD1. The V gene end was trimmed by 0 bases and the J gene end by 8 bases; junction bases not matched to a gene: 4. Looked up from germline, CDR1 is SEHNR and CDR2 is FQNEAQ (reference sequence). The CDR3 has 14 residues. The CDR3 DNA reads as TGTGCCAGCAGCTTAGCGGACAGGGGTGCGGGCTACACCTTC. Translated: CASSLADRGAGYTF. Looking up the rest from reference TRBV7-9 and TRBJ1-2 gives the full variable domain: DTGVSQNPRHKITKRGQNVTFRCDPISEHNRLYWYRQTLGQGPEFLTYFQNEAQLEKSRLLSDRFSAERPKGSFSTLEIQRTEQGDSAMYLCASSLADRGAGYTFGSGTRLTVV.

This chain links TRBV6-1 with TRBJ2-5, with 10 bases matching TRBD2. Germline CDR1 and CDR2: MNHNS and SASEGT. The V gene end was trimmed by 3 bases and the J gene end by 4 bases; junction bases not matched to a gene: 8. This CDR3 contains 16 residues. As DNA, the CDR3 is TGTGCCAGCAGTGACCCACTAGCGGGGTGGTTAGAGACCCAGTACTTC. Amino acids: CASSDPLAGWLETQYF.

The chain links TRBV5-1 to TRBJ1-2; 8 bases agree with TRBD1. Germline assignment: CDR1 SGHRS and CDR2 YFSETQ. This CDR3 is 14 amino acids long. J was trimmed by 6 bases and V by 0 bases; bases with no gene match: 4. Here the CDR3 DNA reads TGCGCCAGCAGCTTGGCACCGGGACAGGATGGCTACACCTTC. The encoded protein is CASSLAPGQDGYTF.

In DNA form, the CDR3 reads TGTGCCAGCAGCTGGACTAGCGGGAGGGCCGCCTACAATGAGCAGTTCTTC. Protein product: CASSWTSGRAAYNEQFF. The rearrangement uses TRBV27 and TRBJ2-1; the match to TRBD2 covers 15 bases. With 6 bases clipped from V and 2 bases from J, the junction kept 5 bases outside the gene matches. This CDR3 is built from 17 residues. Looked up from germline, CDR1 is MNHEY and CDR2 is SMNVEV (reference sequence).

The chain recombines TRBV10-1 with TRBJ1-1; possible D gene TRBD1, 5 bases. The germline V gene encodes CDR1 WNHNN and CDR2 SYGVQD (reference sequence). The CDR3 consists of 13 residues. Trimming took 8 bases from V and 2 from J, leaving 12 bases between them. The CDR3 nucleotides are TGCGCCAGCGGAGATACAGGAAACACTGAAGCTTTCTTT. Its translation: CASGDTGNTEAFF.

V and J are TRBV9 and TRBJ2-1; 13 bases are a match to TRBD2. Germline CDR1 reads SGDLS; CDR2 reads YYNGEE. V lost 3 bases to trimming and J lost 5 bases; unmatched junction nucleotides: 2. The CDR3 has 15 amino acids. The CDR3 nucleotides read TGTGCCAGCAGCGAAGGGACTAGCGGGGACAATGAGCAGTTCTTC. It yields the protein CASSEGTSGDNEQFF.

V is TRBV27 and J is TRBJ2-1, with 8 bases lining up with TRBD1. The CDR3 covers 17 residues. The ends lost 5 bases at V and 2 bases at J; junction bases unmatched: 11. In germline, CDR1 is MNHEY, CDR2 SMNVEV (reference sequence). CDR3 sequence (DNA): TGTGCCAGCAGTCCATCCTCAGGGGGCCCCGCCTACAATGAGCAGTTCTTC. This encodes CASSPSSGGPAYNEQFF.

CDR3 protein: CATGGQLGYEQYF. In DNA, the CDR3 is TGTGCCACGGGAGGGCAGCTTGGCTACGAGCAGTACTTC. V usage is TRBV10-3 and J usage is TRBJ2-7; 8 nucleotides agree with TRBD2. The CDR3 totals 13 residues. Germline CDR1 and CDR2: ENHRY and SYGVKD. V lost 10 bases, J lost 3 bases, and 8 bases stayed unmatched.

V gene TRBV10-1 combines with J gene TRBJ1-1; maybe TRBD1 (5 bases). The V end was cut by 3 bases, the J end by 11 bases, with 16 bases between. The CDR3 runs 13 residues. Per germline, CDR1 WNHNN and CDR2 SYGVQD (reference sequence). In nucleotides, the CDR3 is TGCGCCAGCAGTGATTTTCCGGGGGAGGTGGCTTTCTTT. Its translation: CASSDFPGEVAFF.

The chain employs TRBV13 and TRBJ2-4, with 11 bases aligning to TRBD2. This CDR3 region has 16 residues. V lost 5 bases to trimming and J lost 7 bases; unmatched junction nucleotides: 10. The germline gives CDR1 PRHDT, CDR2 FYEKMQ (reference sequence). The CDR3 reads CASSTSIAGGLNIQYF. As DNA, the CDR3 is TGTGCCAGCAGCACCTCAATAGCGGGGGGGCTGAACATTCAGTACTTC.

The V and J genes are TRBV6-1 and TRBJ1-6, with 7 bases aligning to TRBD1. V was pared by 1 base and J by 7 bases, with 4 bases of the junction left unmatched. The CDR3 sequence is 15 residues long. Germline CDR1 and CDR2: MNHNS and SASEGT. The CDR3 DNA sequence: TGTGCCAGCAGTGAAGAGGAGGGGGCGAATTCACCCCTCCACTTT. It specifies CASSEEEGANSPLHF.

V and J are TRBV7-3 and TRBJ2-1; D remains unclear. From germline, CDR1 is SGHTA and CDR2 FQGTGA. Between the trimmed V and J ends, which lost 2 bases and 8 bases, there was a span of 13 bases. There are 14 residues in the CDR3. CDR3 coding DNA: TGTGCCAGCAGCTTACTCGCCCAAGCCGATGAGCAGTTCTTC. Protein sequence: CASSLLAQADEQFF.

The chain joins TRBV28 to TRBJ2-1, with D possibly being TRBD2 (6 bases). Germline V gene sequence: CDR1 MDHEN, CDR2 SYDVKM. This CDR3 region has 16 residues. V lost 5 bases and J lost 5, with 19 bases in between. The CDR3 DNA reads TGTGCCAGCAGTGCCCGCCGTGGGCGGGGAAACAATGAGCAGTTCTTC. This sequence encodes CASSARRGRGNNEQFF.

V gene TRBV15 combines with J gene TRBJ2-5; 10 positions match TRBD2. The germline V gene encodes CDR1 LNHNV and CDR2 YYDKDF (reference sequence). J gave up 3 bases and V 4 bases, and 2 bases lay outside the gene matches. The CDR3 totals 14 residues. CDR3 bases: TGTGCCACCAGCACTAGCGGGGGCAAAGAGACCCAGTACTTC. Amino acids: CATSTSGGKETQYF.

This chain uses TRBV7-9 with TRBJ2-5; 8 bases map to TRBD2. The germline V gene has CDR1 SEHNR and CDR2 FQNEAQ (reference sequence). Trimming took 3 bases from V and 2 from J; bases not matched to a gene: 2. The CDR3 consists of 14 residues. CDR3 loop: CASSFTGGQETQYF. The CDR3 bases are TGTGCCAGCAGCTTCACGGGGGGGCAAGAGACCCAGTACTTC.